Each of the 28 T cell receptor beta chains below was sequenced from the same sample in a study of shared clonotypes between healthy human individuals (TCRdb year 2020). CD8 naive samples consisted of CD45RO-negative cells that were positively selected for CCR7, yielding a CD45RA+CCR7+ population without TemRA cells. Libraries were built with the immunoSEQ multiplex PCR assay. TCRdb took this table from immuneACCESS and kept in-frame rearrangements with V and J called. Such tables lack part of the clones; where checked against another copy, unresolved V genes explain under half of the gap, and the rest is unexplained. The sample table lists about 680,000 clones, approximately 90% of them with a count of one. The ten largest clones capture approximately 25% of the sample. The source material was naive CD8+ T cells sorted from blood. This specimen's cell subset or site label, per the study, means: CD45RA+CCR7+. These receptors all come from a man aged 25 to 45 in good health.

The chain links TRBV9 to TRBJ2-7, with 12 bases identical to TRBD2. Germline CDR1 SGDLS, CDR2 YYNGEE. The CDR3 is 15 amino acids. Losses at the gene ends were 4 bases for V and 6 bases for J; bases not matched to a gene: 8. The DNA of the CDR3 is TGTGCCAGCAGCCCCCGTGGACTAGCGGGGCGCGAGCAGTACTTC. It is translated as CASSPRGLAGREQYF.

This chain joins TRBV29-1 and TRBJ2-1; D assignment may be TRBD1 or TRBD2 (5 bases each). This CDR3 is built from 12 residues. Germline V gene data show CDR1 as SQVTM and CDR2 as ANQGSEA. The V and J ends lost 7 bases and 6 bases respectively, with 13 bases between them. This CDR3 is CSGRRGPNEQFF. In DNA form, the CDR3 reads TGCAGCGGGCGCCGGGGCCCCAATGAGCAGTTCTTC.

Concerning this clone: Distinct nucleotide sequences in the sample also encode this CDR3. J is TRBJ2-1 and V is TRBV27, with unresolved D. Trimming took 3 bases from V and 4 from J, leaving 7 bases between them. Germline V gene sequence: CDR1 MNHEY, CDR2 SMNVEV (reference sequence). The CDR3 is 13 amino acids. The CDR3 region has the DNA TGTGCCAGCAGTTTTGGCCTTTACAATGAGCAGTTCTTC. It encodes CASSFGLYNEQFF.

This clone has a single count. V usage is TRBV28 and J usage is TRBJ1-3; D is unclear. Trimming cost V 4 bases and J 0 bases, with 13 bases left between them. This CDR3 region has 16 residues. CDR1 and CDR2 (germline): MDHEN, SYDVKM. In nucleotides, the CDR3 is TGTGCCAGCAGTTCCTCCCCAGGAGACTCTGGAAACACCATATATTTT. Protein product: CASSSSPGDSGNTIYF.

A few counts support this clone. The genes are TRBV25-1 and TRBJ1-5, with TRBD1 as a possible D gene (5 bases). V shed 1 base and J shed 0 bases, with 13 bases lying between them. Looked up from germline, CDR1 is MGHDK and CDR2 is SYGVNS. CDR3 length equals 17 residues. The CDR3 coding sequence is TGTGCCAGCAGTGAATCTCCCTCGGGGGATAGCAATCAGCCCCAGCATTTT. This encodes CASSESPSGDSNQPQHF.

This chain links TRBV5-1 with TRBJ2-1, with 7 positions matching TRBD2. The CDR3 loop spans 15 amino acids. Germline values: CDR1 SGHRS, CDR2 YFSETQ. V trimming: 5 bases; J trimming: 4 bases; junction bases outside the gene matches: 9. The CDR3 loop reads CASRLAQVGYNEQFF. The CDR3 DNA reads TGCGCCAGCAGACTAGCGCAGGTAGGATACAATGAGCAGTTCTTC.

The chain links TRBV6-1 to TRBJ2-7, with 7 bases that match TRBD1. V lost 4 bases, J lost 6 bases, and 3 bases stayed unmatched. CDR1 is MNHNS, CDR2 SASEGT, per germline. The CDR3 spans 12 residues. CDR3 sequence: CASSVDRAEQYF. The CDR3 DNA is TGTGCCAGCAGTGTCGACAGGGCCGAGCAGTACTTC.

V is TRBV5-1 and J is TRBJ2-7, with a possible D match to TRBD2 (5 bases). V was shortened by 3 bases and J by 0 bases, with 7 bases between the two germline ends. Looked up from germline, CDR1 is SGHRS and CDR2 is YFSETQ. The CDR3 consists of 13 residues. This CDR3 is CASSSGNSYEQYF. The CDR3, as DNA: TGCGCCAGCAGCTCCGGGAACTCCTACGAGCAGTACTTC.

The J gene is TRBJ1-1, the V gene TRBV13; D remains ambiguous. Germline lookup yields CDR1 PRHDT and CDR2 FYEKMQ (reference sequence). The CDR3 spans 15 residues. The V end was cut by 6 bases, the J end by 10 bases, with 24 bases between. For the CDR3, the DNA is TGTGCCAGCAGTTCCCCCGATATTCTGACGAAGGGAGCTTTCTTT. This encodes CASSSPDILTKGAFF.

The chain carries TRBV9 and TRBJ2-1; the D gene could be TRBD1 or TRBD2 (5 bases each). The CDR3 extends over 16 amino acids. Germline CDR1 and CDR2: SGDLS and YYNGEE. The V end lost 4 bases, the J end lost 7 bases, and 21 bases lay between the germline ends. The CDR3 reads CASSPRGVSWGNEQFF. The DNA of the CDR3 is TGTGCCAGCAGCCCACGAGGGGTTAGTTGGGGAAATGAGCAGTTCTTC.

The V call is TRBV5-4, the J call TRBJ1-2; a possible D gene is TRBD1 (6 bases). V was cut by 0 bases and J by 4 bases, with 13 bases left in between. The CDR3 spans 15 residues. In germline, CDR1 is SGHNT, CDR2 YYREEE (reference sequence). The CDR3 spells CASSLETGPLYGYTF. For the CDR3, the DNA is TGTGCCAGCAGCTTGGAGACAGGTCCTCTCTATGGCTACACCTTC.

As DNA, the CDR3 is TGTGCCAGCAGCTTACTTGGGAACACCGGGGAGCTGTTTTTT. Protein: CASSLLGNTGELFF. The rearrangement uses TRBV7-9 and TRBJ2-2; D gene ambiguous. V was pared by 2 bases and J by 1 base, with 5 bases between. CDR3 length: 14 amino acids. Germline CDR1 SEHNR, CDR2 FQNEAQ (reference sequence).

This clone was seen once. V usage is TRBV15 and J usage is TRBJ2-4, with D possibly TRBD2 on 6 matching bases. The germline gives CDR1 LNHNV, CDR2 YYDKDF (reference sequence). There are 17 residues in the CDR3. V lost 5 bases and J 2 bases, leaving 19 bases between the germline ends. In DNA, the CDR3 is TGTGCCACCAGCGGCGACTTGGGGGGAGGCTCCAAAAACATTCAGTACTTC. It encodes CATSGDLGGGSKNIQYF.

The sample holds one count of this clone. The rearrangement links TRBV4-1 to TRBJ2-7; tentatively, D is TRBD1 (5 bases). Trimming left V 4 bases short and J 4 bases short, with 14 bases between. The CDR3 contains 14 residues. Germline CDR1 MGHRA, CDR2 YSYEKL. The CDR3 DNA follows: TGCGCCAGCAGCCTCGAGACAGCGCCTTACGAGCAGTACTTC. Its protein product is CASSLETAPYEQYF.

The CDR3 DNA is TGTGCCAGCAGCTCAGGAGGGAGGGTGACTGAAGCTTTCTTT. It encodes CASSSGGRVTEAFF. This chain connects TRBV7-9 to TRBJ1-1; D gene ambiguous. Germline CDR1 is SEHNR and CDR2 is FQNEAQ (reference sequence). V shed 4 bases and J shed 5 bases, with 14 bases lying between them. This CDR3 comprises 14 residues.

The chain couples TRBV18 to TRBJ2-3; D unclear. Trimming left V 2 bases short and J 5 bases short, with 14 bases between. There are 15 residues in the CDR3. Germline V gene data show CDR1 as KGHSH and CDR2 as LQKENI. The chain's CDR3 is CASSPGSGPEDTQYF. Here the CDR3 DNA reads TGTGCCAGCTCACCAGGGTCTGGCCCGGAAGATACGCAGTATTTT.

This chain joins TRBV15 and TRBJ2-7, with TRBD2 as a possible D gene (5 bases). CDR1 and CDR2 (germline): LNHNV, YYDKDF (reference sequence). Trimming removed 3 bases from V and 2 bases from J, with 8 bases in between. This CDR3 has 13 residues. The DNA of the CDR3 is TGTGCCACCAGCAGCTTCGGGACCTACGAGCAGTACTTC. Its protein product is CATSSFGTYEQYF.

The V gene is TRBV14, the J gene TRBJ2-7, with D possibly called TRBD1 or TRBD2 (5 bases each). Germline-derived CDR1 and CDR2 are SGHDN and FVKESK. The V end lost 3 bases, the J end lost 4 bases, and 7 bases lay between the germline ends. CDR3 length equals 12 residues. CDR3 amino acids: CASSQGPYEQYF. CDR3 bases: TGTGCCAGCAGCCAGGGACCATACGAGCAGTACTTC.

A few counts support this clone. Additional DNA sequences in this sample encode the identical CDR3. The DNA of the CDR3 is TGTGCCAGCAGTTACCAGAGCTCCTACGAGCAGTACTTC. Protein sequence: CASSYQSSYEQYF. The V and J genes are TRBV6-5 and TRBJ2-7; D remains unclear. CDR1 and CDR2 from the germline V gene are MNHEY and SVGAGI. The V end lost 2 bases, the J end lost 0 bases, and 5 bases lay between the germline ends. The CDR3 extends over 13 amino acids.

This clone was seen only once. The germline gene is not matched at one end of the junction; a read error may be the cause. The chain combines TRBV7-7 with TRBJ2-7; 9 nucleotides line up with TRBD1. CDR3 length: 14 residues. Germline loops: CDR1 SSHAT, CDR2 FNYEAQ (reference sequence). The CDR3 DNA reads as TGTGCTAGCAGCTCGGGACAGGGCGGGTTCGAGCAGTACTTC. Translated, it gives CASSSGQGGFEQYF.

The V and J genes are TRBV10-3 and TRBJ2-7; D uncertain. This CDR3 is 13 amino acids long. V shed 1 base and J shed 3 bases, with 7 bases lying between them. Looked up from germline, CDR1 is ENHRY and CDR2 is SYGVKD. CDR3 residues: CAISEYFDYEQYF. As DNA, the CDR3 is TGTGCCATCAGTGAGTATTTCGACTACGAGCAGTACTTC.

This clone was seen a handful of times. The chain combines TRBV10-2 with TRBJ2-7; no firm D call. The CDR3 covers 15 residues. The V end lost 0 bases, the J end lost 3 bases, and 12 bases lay between the germline ends. The V gene's germline CDR1 is WSHSY and CDR2 SAAADI. CDR3 sequence (DNA): TGCGCCAGCAGTGAGTCAGCAGGTTTAAGCTACGAGCAGTACTTC. This codes for CASSESAGLSYEQYF.

This clone was observed a single time. The CDR3 nucleotides read TGTGCCAGCAGCTTTAGACAGAGCCCCGTAGGGGGGCCCTACGAGCAGTACTTC. Translation: CASSFRQSPVGGPYEQYF. V is TRBV7-2 and J is TRBJ2-7; D possibly matches TRBD1 or TRBD2 (6 bases each). This CDR3 contains 18 residues. Trimming took 3 bases from V and 2 from J, leaving 23 bases between them. The germline V gene has CDR1 SGHTA and CDR2 FQGNSA. The whole variable domain, filled in from reference TRBV7-2 and TRBJ2-7, reads GAGVSQSPSNKVTEKGKDVELRCDPISGHTALYWYRQSLGQGLEFLIYFQGNSAPDKSGLPSDRFSAERTGGSVSTLTIQRTQQEDSAVYLCASSFRQSPVGGPYEQYFGPGTRLTVT.

On this clone: A far larger clone is a single base away, which makes a read error likely. This chain connects TRBV15 to TRBJ2-1, with D perhaps TRBD2 (6 bases). Germline CDR1 reads LNHNV; CDR2 reads YYDKDF (reference sequence). V dropped 1 base and J dropped 10 bases, with 11 bases sitting between them. The CDR3 consists of 13 residues. The DNA for the CDR3 is TGTGCCACCAGCAGAGCTTCGGGAGAAGAGCAGTTCTTC. Its protein product is CATSRASGEEQFF. Together with reference TRBV15 and TRBJ2-1, the CDR3 gives the full variable domain: DAMVIQNPRYQVTQFGKPVTLSCSQTLNHNVMYWYQQKSSQAPKLLFHYYDKDFNNEADTPDNFQSRRPNTSFCFLDIRSPGLGDTAMYLCATSRASGEEQFFGPGTRLTVL.

This rearrangement joins TRBV16 to TRBJ2-1, with 7 nucleotides matching TRBD2. The CDR3 has 14 residues. Trimming cost V 1 base and J 5 bases; bases outside gene matches: 2. CDR1 is KGHSY and CDR2 is FQNENV in the germline V gene. For the CDR3, the DNA is TGTGCCAGCAGCCAATTCCGGGGGGACAATGAGCAGTTCTTC. As protein: CASSQFRGDNEQFF.

The chain employs TRBV29-1 and TRBJ2-3; 12 bases map to TRBD2. The V and J ends lost 6 bases and 1 base, in that order; junction bases with no gene match: 17. The CDR3 runs 19 residues. The germline gives CDR1 SQVTM, CDR2 ANQGSEA. The CDR3 DNA follows: TGCAGCGTCCTTGGGGGGCTAGCGGGAGGGCTTGCTGGCACAGATACGCAGTATTTT. It yields the protein CSVLGGLAGGLAGTDTQYF.

DNA for the CDR3: TGTGCCAGCAGCCCGGGGACAGTGGTAGGAGCTTTCTTT. Protein product: CASSPGTVVGAFF. The V call is TRBV7-2, the J call TRBJ1-1, with 7 bases matching TRBD1. The CDR3 is 13 amino acids. CDR1 is SGHTA, CDR2 FQGNSA, per germline. Trimming at V came to 5 bases and at J to 10 bases, leaving 10 bases not matched to a gene.

The chain is built from TRBV7-2 and TRBJ2-3; 9 bases align to TRBD2. Germline V lookup: CDR1 SGHTA, CDR2 FQGNSA. The CDR3 runs to 18 residues. V dropped 5 bases and J dropped 4; count of bases not matched to a gene: 16. The CDR3 is CASSPAWGGRAGADTQYF. CDR3 nucleotides: TGTGCCAGCAGCCCGGCGTGGGGCGGGAGGGCCGGTGCAGATACGCAGTATTTT. Full variable domain (rest looked up from reference TRBV7-2 and TRBJ2-3): GAGVSQSPSNKVTEKGKDVELRCDPISGHTALYWYRQSLGQGLEFLIYFQGNSAPDKSGLPSDRFSAERTGGSVSTLTIQRTQQEDSAVYLCASSPAWGGRAGADTQYFGPGTRLTVL.